The entry below gives a single T cell receptor beta chain sequence along with its context. In the authors' methods: How many nucleated cells were present was estimated from reference gene primer amplification. Only in-frame clones appear in the TCRdb table, and some are missing; sequencing was by immunoSEQ multiplex PCR. The D gene and trimming were derived from the DNA, and the V and J assignments and clone size from that table. The sample holds about 47,000 clones; 70% to 85% are singletons and the top ten take approximately 8.3%. Germline values: CDR1 SQVTM, CDR2 ANQGSEA. With 6 bases clipped from V and 1 base from J, the junction kept 5 bases outside the gene matches. The CDR3 runs to 14 residues. The sample originates from a study of blood T cell repertoires in COVID-19. Study-level information: Italy, Spain and the United States were the sources of the convalescent and acute COVID-19 samples. Sample material is recorded as cDNA or gDNA derived from T cells, B-cell-depleted T cells, or PBMCs.

The receptor comes from a man aged 60 to 69 with acute or convalescent COVID-19. V usage is TRBV29-1 and J usage is TRBJ1-5; TRBD1 matches at 8 bases. Source material: peripheral blood. This chain's CDR3 is CSVAQGESNQPQHF. CDR3 coding DNA: TGCAGCGTAGCACAGGGGGAAAGCAATCAGCCCCAGCATTTT.